These 27 T cell receptor beta chains came from one sample sequenced in a study of blood T cells in healthy people across ages. A second about 6 to 12 cycle PCR used barcoded and J-beta primers. In TCRdb, the 5' RACE reads were re-called with MiXCR into one record per CDR3 protein. The sample carries hundreds of thousands of distinct CDR3 sequences, about 30% recorded once. Material: blood. The receptors stem from an elderly woman in good health.

This clonotype was observed many times. V and J are TRBV6-1 and TRBJ2-3, with D possibly matching TRBD2 (7 bases). Germline assignment: CDR1 MNHNS and CDR2 SASEGT. Trimming left V 5 bases short and J 6 bases short, with 15 bases between. CDR3 length equals 14 residues. The CDR3 here is CASSRPGGRDTQYF. The CDR3 DNA follows: TGTGCCAGCAGTCGTCCGGGGGGCAGGGATACGCAGTATTTT.

On this clonotype itself: Just one base apart from a much larger clone, this may be a read error. The chain links TRBV5-4 to TRBJ2-7, with D possibly called TRBD1 or TRBD2 (5 bases each). V dropped 2 bases and J dropped 2 bases, with 14 bases sitting between them. CDR3 length: 15 residues. CDR1 SGHNT and CDR2 YYREEE come from the germline V gene (reference sequence). CDR3 region: CASSFEGPRPYEQYF. CDR3 nucleotides: TGTGCCAGCAGCTTTGAGGGGCCCCGTCCCTACGAGCAGTACTTC.

This clonotype was seen repeatedly, ten times or more. This chain joins TRBV18 and TRBJ2-3, with 9 bases aligning to TRBD1. Germline-derived CDR1 and CDR2 are KGHSH and LQKENI. V trimming: 6 bases; J trimming: 5 bases; junction bases outside the gene matches: 9. This CDR3 comprises 15 residues. The CDR3 region has the DNA TGTGCCAGCTCGCCGCGGGACAGGGTTATAGATACGCAGTATTTT. Its translation is CASSPRDRVIDTQYF.

Many counts were recorded for this clonotype. The chain recombines TRBV4-2 with TRBJ2-1, with TRBD1 identical over 11 bases. This CDR3 contains 15 residues. J gave up 7 bases and V 4 bases, and 6 bases lay outside the gene matches. CDR1 is LGHNA, CDR2 YNFKEQ, per germline. The CDR3 nucleotides are TGTGCCAGCAGCCCCCGGGACAGGGGGAAGAATGAGCAGTTCTTC. Its protein product is CASSPRDRGKNEQFF.

The V call is TRBV28, the J call TRBJ2-7; no clear D gene. There are 15 residues in the CDR3. Germline V gene lookup returns CDR1 MDHEN and CDR2 SYDVKM. V was pared by 5 bases and J by 9 bases, with 23 bases between. CDR3 amino acids: CASSPPITRTFGQYF. DNA for the CDR3: TGTGCCAGCAGTCCTCCCATCACCCGTACGTTCGGGCAGTACTTC.

This clonotype was seen ten or more times. The rearrangement uses TRBV5-4 and TRBJ2-7; D is unresolved. V gave up 5 bases and J gave up 0 bases, with 6 bases separating them. CDR3 size: 12 residues. CDR1 and CDR2 (germline): SGHNT, YYREEE (reference sequence). This chain's CDR3 is CASRGNSYEQYF. The CDR3, as DNA: TGTGCCAGCAGGGGGAACTCCTACGAGCAGTACTTC.

The chain uses TRBV20-1 and TRBJ2-3, with D maybe TRBD1 (5 bases). V dropped 1 base and J dropped 4 bases, with 9 bases sitting between them. Germline V gene sequence: CDR1 DFQATT, CDR2 SNEGSKA (reference sequence). The CDR3 extends over 13 amino acids. The CDR3 region is CSARGRESDTQYF. Here the CDR3 DNA reads TGCAGTGCTAGAGGCAGGGAATCAGATACGCAGTATTTT.

Ten or more counts support this clonotype. This rearrangement joins TRBV12-3 or TRBV12-4 to TRBJ2-7; D is undetermined. V dropped 4 bases and J dropped 4 bases, with 17 bases sitting between them. The length of the CDR3 is 15 residues. The CDR3 protein is CASSYAGRRSYEQYF. The CDR3 DNA follows: TGTGCCAGCAGTTACGCAGGACGCCGAAGTTACGAGCAGTACTTC.

In this sample, this clonotype turned up many times. With a much larger clone just one base away, this may be a read error. The V gene is TRBV10-3, the J gene TRBJ2-5, with TRBD1 matching over 7 bases. Germline trimming cut 8 bases from V and 11 bases from J; bases unmatched to any gene: 17. The CDR3 covers 14 residues. CDR1 is ENHRY and CDR2 is SYGVKD in the germline V gene. Here the CDR3 DNA reads TGTGCCATCTCTCCGGGACAGAATTACAATGAGCAGTACTTC. Translation: CAISPGQNYNEQYF.

This clonotype has only a few counts. This chain links TRBV5-6 with TRBJ1-2, with D tentatively TRBD1 (5 bases). The germline V gene has CDR1 SGHDT and CDR2 YYEEEE. Trimming stripped 4 bases from V and 6 bases from J, with 19 bases between. CDR3 length: 15 residues. CDR3 residues: CASSLPPGDDNGYTF. CDR3 nucleotide sequence: TGTGCCAGCAGCCTGCCCCCGGGGGACGATAATGGCTACACCTTC. Looking up the rest from reference TRBV5-6 and TRBJ1-2 gives the full variable domain: DAGVTQSPTHLIKTRGQQVTLRCSPKSGHDTVSWYQQALGQGPQFIFQYYEEEERQRGNFPDRFSGHQFPNYSSELNVNALLLGDSALYLCASSLPPGDDNGYTFGSGTRLTVV.

Concerning this clonotype: One base away lies a much larger clone, so this may be a sequencing read error. The V gene is TRBV7-2, the J gene TRBJ1-2, with D possibly matching TRBD1 (6 bases). From germline, CDR1 is SGHTA and CDR2 FQGNSA. This CDR3 is built from 15 residues. Trimming stripped 2 bases from V and 7 bases from J, with 17 bases between. This CDR3 reads CASSLLGGAKGGYTF. The CDR3 bases are TGTGCCAGCAGCTTACTAGGGGGGGCAAAGGGTGGCTACACCTTC.

The CDR3 DNA reads TGTGCCAGCAGCTTCCAGGGGCTTCGAGAGACCCAGTACTTC. This codes for CASSFQGLRETQYF. The chain links TRBV7-9 to TRBJ2-5, with a weak D call TRBD1 (6 bases). The CDR3 length is 14 residues. From germline, CDR1 is SEHNR and CDR2 FQNEAQ (reference sequence). Trimming took off 3 bases at V and 4 bases at J, with 12 bases between the two ends. Based on the CDR3 plus reference TRBV7-9 and TRBJ2-5, the full variable domain is DTGVSQNPRHKITKRGQNVTFRCDPISEHNRLYWYRQTLGQGPEFLTYFQNEAQLEKSRLLSDRFSAERPKGSFSTLEIQRTEQGDSAMYLCASSFQGLRETQYFGPGTRLLVL.

The CDR3 protein is CASSLVRIDRNSYEQYF. The CDR3 DNA sequence: TGCGCCAGCAGCTTGGTAAGGATTGACAGGAACTCCTACGAGCAGTACTTC. The chain employs TRBV5-1 and TRBJ2-7; TRBD1 is a possible D gene (6 bases). Per germline, CDR1 SGHRS and CDR2 YFSETQ. The CDR3 loop spans 17 amino acids. V was cut by 0 bases and J by 0 bases, with 16 bases left in between.

This clonotype was recorded many times. This chain connects TRBV4-3 to TRBJ2-7, with D possibly being TRBD1 or TRBD2 (5 bases each). The CDR3 loop spans 14 amino acids. V gave up 3 bases and J gave up 4 bases, with 13 bases separating them. Germline V gene data show CDR1 as LGHNA and CDR2 as YSLEER. CDR3 DNA sequence: TGCGCCAGCAGCCAGTCCGGGACGGGGTACGAGCAGTACTTC. It specifies CASSQSGTGYEQYF.

CDR3 in amino acids: CASSPPGGGNTEAFF. In DNA form, the CDR3 reads TGTGCCAGCAGCCCCCCAGGGGGCGGTAATACTGAAGCTTTCTTT. The chain carries TRBV7-8 and TRBJ1-1, with TRBD1 matching 8 bases. The V segment lost 5 bases and the J segment 5 bases; nucleotides outside the gene matches: 10. This CDR3 has 15 residues. Germline V gives CDR1 SGHVS, CDR2 FQNEAQ.

The sample holds one count of this clonotype. This may be a read error: a much more frequent sequence differs by one nucleotide. This chain connects TRBV24-1 to TRBJ2-1; D is unresolved. The germline gives CDR1 KGHDR, CDR2 SFDVKD. CDR3 length equals 14 residues. The CDR3 nucleotides read TGTGCCACCAGTGATTTGCAAGGTGGGAATGGGCAGTTCTTC. Protein sequence: CATSDLQGGNGQFF.

This clonotype was found many times. The CDR3 nucleotides read TGTGCCAGCAGCTTAGCAGGTAGCGGCTACAATGAGCAGTTCTTC. This encodes CASSLAGSGYNEQFF. V gene TRBV7-2 combines with J gene TRBJ2-1; tentatively, D is TRBD2 (6 bases). There are 15 residues in the CDR3. Per the germline V gene, CDR1 is SGHTA and CDR2 is FQGNSA. Trimming pared 0 bases from V and 3 bases from J, leaving 9 bases between.

This clonotype was found many times. V usage is TRBV20-1 and J usage is TRBJ2-1; 10 bases line up with TRBD2. The J segment lost 1 base and the V segment lost 6 bases, leaving 9 bases of the junction unmatched. The germline CDR1 and CDR2 sequences are DFQATT and SNEGSKA (reference sequence). The CDR3 has 16 residues. CDR3 coding DNA: TGCAGTGCGAGGCCACTAGCGGGGTTTTCCTACAATGAGCAGTTCTTC. Residues: CSARPLAGFSYNEQFF.

A single count supports this clonotype. An end of the junction does not agree with germline; a read error may underlie this. The CDR3 spells CATGRDSLVDRNEQFF. The CDR3 region has the DNA TGTGCCACCGGCAGGGATAGCCTGGTGGACCGCAATGAGCAGTTCTTC. The chain links TRBV15 to TRBJ2-1, with D perhaps matching TRBD1 (5 bases). Germline assignment: CDR1 LNHNV and CDR2 YYDKDF (reference sequence). The CDR3 covers 16 residues.

The chain uses TRBV5-1 and TRBJ2-7; D may match TRBD1 or TRBD2 (5 bases each). The V gene's germline CDR1 is SGHRS and CDR2 YFSETQ. Trimming took off 4 bases at V and 7 bases at J, with 21 bases between the two ends. This CDR3 region has 15 residues. DNA for the CDR3: TGCGCCAGCAGCCCCGGGACCAGCTCCTACAATGAGCAGTACTTC. Translating gives CASSPGTSSYNEQYF.

This clonotype was detected only a few times. V gene TRBV30 combines with J gene TRBJ1-1, with D unresolved. The CDR3 extends over 11 amino acids. Germline CDR1 and CDR2: GTSNPN and SVGIG (reference sequence). Trimming pared 0 bases from V and 5 bases from J, leaving 4 bases between. The CDR3 protein is CAWSVETEAFF. The CDR3 coding sequence is TGTGCCTGGAGTGTAGAGACTGAAGCTTTCTTT.

Regarding this clonotype: A much larger clone sits a single nucleotide away, making a read error possible. The V and J genes are TRBV5-1 and TRBJ2-1; TRBD2 matches at 12 bases. Germline V gene sequence: CDR1 SGHRS, CDR2 YFSETQ. This CDR3 has 17 amino acids. The CDR3 loop reads CTSTTGLAGHPYNEQFF. CDR3 in DNA: TGCACCAGCACCACAGGACTAGCGGGGCATCCCTACAATGAGCAGTTCTTC.

On this clonotype: One end of the junction varies from germline; a read error may be responsible. This chain connects TRBV7-8 to TRBJ2-7; D might be TRBD1 (5 bases). Germline V CDR1 and CDR2: SGHVS, FQNEAQ. The CDR3 length is 14 residues. CDR3 sequence reads: CACSLRSRAYEQYF. The CDR3 DNA reads TGTGCCTGCAGCTTAAGGAGCAGGGCCTACGAGCAGTACTTC.

About this clonotype itself: An end of the junction differs from the germline gene, which may be a read error. The chain combines TRBV29-1 with TRBJ2-5; D gene unclear. Germline V CDR1 and CDR2: SQVTM, ANQGSEA. This CDR3 has 11 residues. In nucleotides, the CDR3 is TGCAGCGTTGAATACAGAGAGACCCACTGCTTC. Protein product: CSVEYRETHCF.

The chain is built from TRBV6-1 and TRBJ2-7; D ambiguous. The CDR3 totals 14 residues. From germline, CDR1 is MNHNS and CDR2 SASEGT. Trimming left V 8 bases short and J 2 bases short, with 16 bases between. For the CDR3, the DNA is TGTGCCAGCCTCGTAGGCAGCCCTGCCTACGAGCAGTACTTC. Residues: CASLVGSPAYEQYF.

As regards this clonotype: This could be a read error, since a much larger clone is one nucleotide away. This chain connects TRBV7-2 to TRBJ1-2, with TRBD1 matching 7 bases. Trimming cost V 7 bases and J 8 bases; bases outside gene matches: 10. The CDR3 loop spans 13 amino acids. Germline V gene data show CDR1 as SGHTA and CDR2 as FQGNSA. The CDR3 here is CASNPDRVQGYTF. Written as DNA, the CDR3 is TGTGCCAGCAACCCCGACAGGGTACAGGGCTACACCTTC. Complete variable domain (other parts from reference TRBV7-2 and TRBJ1-2): GAGVSQSPSNKVTEKGKDVELRCDPISGHTALYWYRQSLGQGLEFLIYFQGNSAPDKSGLPSDRFSAERTGGSVSTLTIQRTQQEDSAVYLCASNPDRVQGYTFGSGTRLTVV.

About this clonotype: Just one base apart from a much larger clone, this may be a read error. V and J are TRBV7-6 and TRBJ2-7; 10 bases agree with TRBD2. The CDR3 runs 15 residues. Germline V lookup: CDR1 SGHVS, CDR2 FNYEAQ. The CDR3 protein is CACSNRLAGDYEQYF. In DNA, the CDR3 is TGTGCCTGCAGCAATAGGCTAGCGGGGGACTACGAGCAGTACTTC.